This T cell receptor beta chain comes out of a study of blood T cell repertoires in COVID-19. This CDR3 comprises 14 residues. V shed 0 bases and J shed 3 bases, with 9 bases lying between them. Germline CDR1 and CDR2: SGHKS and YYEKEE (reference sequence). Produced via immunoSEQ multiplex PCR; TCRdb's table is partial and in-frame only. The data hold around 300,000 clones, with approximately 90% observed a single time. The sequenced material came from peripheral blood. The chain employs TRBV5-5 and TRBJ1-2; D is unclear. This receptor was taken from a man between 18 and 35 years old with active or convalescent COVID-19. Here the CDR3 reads CASSLALGDYGYTF. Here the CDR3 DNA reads TGTGCCAGCAGCTTGGCTCTCGGGGACTATGGCTACACCTTC.